This T cell receptor beta chain was sequenced in a study of shared clonotypes between healthy human individuals (dated by TCRdb to 2019 to 2021). Some background on the complete study: The cohort comprised two women and a few men aged 18 to 49 years. The study deeply sequenced blood TCR repertoires of about 5 healthy adults to estimate repertoire size and the extent of clonotype sharing between individuals. To increase sequencing depth and limit assay-specific biases, TCR repertoire library preparation and sequencing were carried out by different laboratories using diverse techniques. Per donor, leukapheresis produced somewhere between about 0.94 and 8.9 billion PBMCs. For each donor, CD4 naive and CD4 memory were each given three plates, CD8 naive was given two plates, and CD8 memory was given one plate. What the study reported, not specific to this receptor: Rarefaction of sorted-subset datasets indicated incomplete sequencing despite the large sequencing depth. Compared with non-shared clonotypes, the clonotypes found in all four sorted-subset donors had higher generation probabilities. Only blood was sampled, and tissue TCR repertoires likely differ from those in blood. Naive subsets generally had larger estimated clonotype richness than memory subsets. The small number of donors limited the genetic and exposure-history diversity represented. Across several donors, approximately 5% of naive CD4, around 3.3% of naive CD8, around 2.1% of memory CD4, and approximately 0.4% of memory CD8 clonotypes were shared. Pairwise subsampling led to the expectation that sequencing depth would affect the degree of clonotype sharing among donors.

This clone was picked up a small number of times. Its recognized antigen is unknown. One base away there is no much larger clone; base qualities are not given. From a lookup of the germline V gene, CDR1 and CDR2 are SQVTM and ANQGSEA. Trimming costs V 4 bases and J 7 bases, and their ends lie 7 bases apart. Spanning cysteine to phenylalanine, the CDR3 consists of 11 amino acids. Of all the DNA, just the CDR3 is kept, 33 bases in frame from base 1. TCR CDR3 regions were amplified from genomic DNA by multiplex PCR using the deep immunoSEQ assay. Extracted genomic DNA from each cell subset was spread evenly across all wells of several immunoSEQ 96-well plates, with each plate serving as a replicate. For sorted subsets, about 220 ng of genomic DNA, equivalent to roughly 30,000 T cell genomes, went into each replicate PCR. The purified libraries were quantified using a Qubit 3.0 fluorometer, sized with a Bioanalyzer 2100, and then quantified again using the KAPA Library Quantification kit. Every immunoSEQ 96-well plate was sequenced on a dedicated single-read 150-cycle Illumina NextSeq 550 flow cell. The authors processed their data as follows. Because only junctional sequences without quality scores were contained in the immunoSEQ output, filtering matching that applied to full-length reads could not be performed. Sequences were annotated with PyIR, a Python wrapper for IgBLAST v1.9, using IMGT germline references to assign V/J genes and CDR3. Any read was removed if the V/J assignment was weak (E-value above 1e-6), the CDR3 was missing, or the read contained stop codons, out-of-frame junctions, or ambiguous translated residues. V3J clonotypes were defined as sequences sharing an identical inferred V gene, J gene, and CDR3 amino acid sequence. Percentage overlap between repertoires was calculated by dividing the number of shared unique clonotypes by the size of the smaller repertoire. Richness of each repertoire was evaluated using RTK rarefaction, the Chao1 estimator, and Recon v2.1 estimates of unobserved clonotypes. For all TCRbeta clonotypes obtained by the gDNA method from four donors, generation probabilities were computed with OLGA. This is the immuneACCESS table as TCRdb keeps it, with only in-frame sequences that have V and J called. A part of the clones is gone; compared with another copy, unresolved V genes explain less than half, and the rest is unexplained. V, J and clone size derive from that table, while D and trimming were established from the DNA sequence. The sample includes approximately 2,200,000 clones, with more than 85% observed a single time. The ten largest clones add up to more than 1.5% of the sample.

CD8 naive samples consisted of CD45RO-negative cells that were positively selected for CCR7, yielding a CD45RA+CCR7+ population without TemRA cells. Donors were healthy HIV-negative adults with no recently reported acute infections or vaccinations. Every donor was a Caucasian adult living in Nashville, Tennessee, USA. Blood was obtained by leukapheresis, after which PBMCs were separated by Ficoll-Histopaque density gradient centrifugation and cryopreserved in liquid nitrogen vapor phase. Analytical flow cytometry was used to check the purity and quantity of every magnetically sorted T cell population. From each sorted fraction, genomic DNA was isolated and quantified by UV absorbance on a Nanodrop 2000c.

Source material: naive CD8+ T cells from PBMCs. The sample's cell subset or site, from its label and the paper: CD45RA+CCR7+. The receptor comes from a man between 18 and 29 years old in good health. Some clones in this sample may be carry-over from other donors' samples. This sequence uses TRBV29-1 and TRBJ1-4; no D gene call is confident. The DNA sequence is TGCAGCGTTGGACTGGGTGAAAAACTGTTTTTT. It codes for CSVGLGEKLFF.